The rows below give T cell receptor beta chains drawn from one sample of a study of blood T cell repertoires in COVID-19. Produced via immunoSEQ multiplex PCR; TCRdb's table is partial and in-frame only. Here the sample spans 150,000 to 180,000 clones, 83% being singletons. Sequenced input: peripheral blood. The source of these receptors is a woman aged 60-75 years with COVID-19, enrolled during active disease. Each CDR3 is given with its conserved first and last residue. The order of the fields is CDR3 protein, CDR3 DNA, J gene, V gene, clone size, D gene. D genes are given only for firm matches. For some rows the clone size is stated as once, few or many, or as a class when expanded; others skip it.

cdr3_aa: CGICYVVVERPQNF
cdr3_nt: TGTGGAATTTGCTATGTGGTGGTAGAGCGACCCCAAAATTTT
j_call: TRBJ1-5
v_call: TRBV10-3
clone_size: NA
d_call: NA

cdr3_aa: CASSLTGLENTEAFF
cdr3_nt: TGCGCCAGCAGCTTAACAGGGTTGGAGAACACTGAAGCTTTCTTT
j_call: TRBJ1-1
v_call: TRBV5-1
clone_size: NA
d_call: NA

cdr3_aa: CASSPAGSHYGYTF
cdr3_nt: TGCGCCAGCAGCCCCGCCGGGAGTCACTATGGCTACACCTTC
j_call: TRBJ1-2
v_call: TRBV4-1
clone_size: once
d_call: NA

cdr3_aa: CASSLRWSLISGYTF
cdr3_nt: TGTGCCAGCAGTTTACGCTGGAGCCTCATTAGCGGCTACACCTTC
j_call: TRBJ1-2
v_call: TRBV27
clone_size: few
d_call: NA

cdr3_aa: CASSLYGSDTGELFF
cdr3_nt: TGCGCCAGCAGCTTGTACGGGAGCGACACCGGGGAGCTGTTTTTT
j_call: TRBJ2-2
v_call: TRBV5-1
clone_size: NA
d_call: NA

cdr3_aa: CASSLGQGQETQYF
cdr3_nt: TGTGCCAGCTCTCTCGGACAGGGACAAGAGACCCAGTACTTC
j_call: TRBJ2-5
v_call: TRBV18
clone_size: NA
d_call: TRBD1

cdr3_aa: CASSRSGRSTDTQYF
cdr3_nt: TGTGCCAGCTCACGCAGCGGGAGAAGCACAGATACGCAGTATTTT
j_call: TRBJ2-3
v_call: TRBV18
clone_size: NA
d_call: TRBD2

cdr3_aa: CASRQTSNEKLFF
cdr3_nt: TGTGCCAGCCGACAGACCTCTAATGAAAAACTGTTTTTT
j_call: TRBJ1-4
v_call: TRBV6-5
clone_size: few
d_call: NA

cdr3_aa: CASSLGGDSGGYTF
cdr3_nt: TGTGCCAGCAGCCTCGGGGGGGACAGTGGAGGCTACACCTTC
j_call: TRBJ1-2
v_call: TRBV5-4
clone_size: NA
d_call: TRBD1

cdr3_aa: CASSEPGQGGTEAFF
cdr3_nt: TGCGCCAGCAGTGAACCCGGACAGGGTGGCACTGAAGCTTTCTTT
j_call: TRBJ1-1
v_call: TRBV10-2
clone_size: NA
d_call: TRBD1